This TCR beta chain was recorded in a study of blood T cell repertoires in COVID-19. The overall study: The samples span acute and convalescent COVID-19 from the United States, Italy and Spain. Sources were T cells, B-cell-depleted T cells, or PBMCs; the material itself was cDNA or gDNA.

Original handling: Amplification from reference gene primers served as the basis for estimated nucleated cell counts. The repertoire was sequenced with immunoSEQ multiplex PCR; TCRdb's copy has only in-frame clones and lacks some. D and trimming come from the DNA, and the V and J calls and clone size come from that table. The repertoire holds 110,000 to 150,000 clones, with roughly 80% as singletons. Losses at the gene ends were 7 bases for V and 9 bases for J; bases not matched to a gene: 11. Germline values: CDR1 MNHEY, CDR2 SVGAGI. The CDR3 sequence is 15 residues long. The TCR was taken from a man aged 45-65 years with active or convalescent COVID-19. The rearrangement uses TRBV6-5 and TRBJ1-6, with 8 bases identical to TRBD1. The sample taken for sequencing was peripheral blood. CDR3 loop: CASTIDRGQGSPLHF. DNA for the CDR3: TGTGCCAGCACGATCGACAGGGGACAAGGTTCACCCCTCCACTTT.